A single sample gave rise to the 20 T cell receptor beta chains below, sequenced in a study of Ad26.COV2.S vaccination and SARS-CoV-2 variants. Treatment of the sample: roughly 19 received Ad26.COV2.S at low or high dose, single or two shots; several received placebo; per-sample allocation not given. Samples came from day 63 after the first vaccine or placebo injection. Measured with immunoSEQ multiplex PCR; TCRdb has only the in-frame clones, and not every one. This sample has 510,000 or so clones; 87% occur once, and the top ten carry roughly 13%. Sequencing was performed on peripheral blood, taken in a trial of Ad26.COV2.S vaccine versus placebo. The receptors come from a person between 18 and 65 years old who received the Ad26.COV2.S COVID-19 vaccine or a placebo.

The rearrangement joins TRBV28 to TRBJ2-7; weak D call: TRBD1 (6 bases). Looked up from germline, CDR1 is MDHEN and CDR2 is SYDVKM. CDR3 length: 16 amino acids. Trimming stripped 7 bases from V and 2 bases from J, with 21 bases between. CDR3 amino acids: CASTHHSWTVPYEQYF. CDR3 coding DNA: TGTGCCAGCACCCATCATTCGTGGACAGTCCCCTACGAGCAGTACTTC.

The V and J genes are TRBV12-3 or TRBV12-4 and TRBJ2-2; 7 bases agree with TRBD1. J lost 6 bases, V lost 3 bases, and 1 base had no gene match. The CDR3 spans 13 residues. CDR3 coding DNA: TGTGCCAGCAGTTTTGGGACAGCCGGGGAGCTGTTTTTT. Amino acids: CASSFGTAGELFF.

The genes are TRBV28 and TRBJ2-7; a possible D gene is TRBD2 (6 bases). The CDR3 consists of 15 residues. Germline V gene sequence: CDR1 MDHEN, CDR2 SYDVKM. V lost 1 base to trimming and J lost 2 bases, with 12 bases between them. The CDR3 DNA follows: TGTGCCAGCAGTTTATATGGAGGGCCGGCCTACGAGCAGTACTTC. Protein sequence: CASSLYGGPAYEQYF.

The count of this clone is one. The chain employs TRBV7-8 and TRBJ2-1, with D hard to call. The CDR3 is 11 amino acids. V lost 3 bases and J 11 bases, leaving 8 bases between the germline ends. Per the germline V gene, CDR1 is SGHVS and CDR2 is FQNEAQ. This chain's CDR3 is CASSFSQQQFF. CDR3 DNA sequence: TGTGCCAGCAGCTTTAGTCAACAGCAGTTCTTC.

The V and J genes are TRBV5-4 and TRBJ1-1; 7 bases are a match to TRBD1. The germline V gene encodes CDR1 SGHNT and CDR2 YYREEE (reference sequence). The CDR3 totals 16 residues. The V and J ends lost 3 bases and 0 bases, in that order; junction bases with no gene match: 8. The CDR3 spells CASSSGTVAMNTEAFF. The CDR3 nucleotides are TGTGCCAGCAGCTCCGGGACAGTTGCGATGAACACTGAAGCTTTCTTT.

This clone appeared a few times. The CDR3 region has the DNA TGTGCCAGTAGCCCCGGGACAGACTCTGGAAACACCATATATTTT. Its translation: CASSPGTDSGNTIYF. The chain joins TRBV19 to TRBJ1-3; the match to TRBD1 covers 7 bases. V lost 6 bases to trimming and J lost 0 bases; unmatched junction nucleotides: 5. Per germline, CDR1 LNHDA and CDR2 SQIVND (reference sequence). This CDR3 has 15 amino acids.

The chain couples TRBV28 to TRBJ1-5, with 7 bases fitting TRBD1. The CDR3 sequence is 16 residues long. J gave up 1 base and V 6 bases, and 9 bases lay outside the gene matches. CDR1 and CDR2 from the germline V gene are MDHEN and SYDVKM. The CDR3 DNA follows: TGTGCCAGCAGGGAACACAGGGGAGTCAGCAATCAGCCCCAGCATTTT. It encodes CASREHRGVSNQPQHF.

A note on this clone: Additional DNA sequences in this sample encode the identical CDR3. The V and J genes are TRBV28 and TRBJ2-7; D is unresolved. Germline V gives CDR1 MDHEN, CDR2 SYDVKM. The CDR3 spans 14 residues. Trimming stripped 1 base from V and 4 bases from J, with 11 bases between. The DNA of the CDR3 is TGTGCCAGCAGTTTATCTGGGTTTGGTTACGAGCAGTACTTC. Its protein product is CASSLSGFGYEQYF. The full variable domain, with the rest looked up from reference TRBV28 and TRBJ2-7, is DVKVTQSSRYLVKRTGEKVFLECVQDMDHENMFWYRQDPGLGLRLIYFSYDVKMKEKGDIPEGYSVSREKKERFSLILESASTNQTSMYLCASSLSGFGYEQYFGPGTRLTVT.

This sequence joins TRBV12-3 or TRBV12-4 and TRBJ2-3; D remains unclear. The CDR3 totals 12 residues. The germline V and J ends were trimmed by 2 bases and 7 bases, with 7 bases remaining between them. The CDR3 DNA is TGTGCCAGCAGTTTAAAGGGTAATACGCAGTATTTT. It codes for CASSLKGNTQYF.

The chain recombines TRBV4-3 with TRBJ2-1, with 10 bases matching TRBD2. With 2 bases clipped from V and 15 bases from J, the junction kept 10 bases outside the gene matches. The V gene's germline CDR1 is LGHNA and CDR2 YSLEER. CDR3 length: 14 residues. CDR3 amino acids: CASSQTSLAGDVFF. The CDR3 nucleotides are TGCGCCAGCAGCCAAACGTCGCTAGCGGGAGATGTGTTCTTC.

V gene TRBV6-4 combines with J gene TRBJ2-7; D is perhaps TRBD1 or TRBD2 (5 bases each). CDR1 MRHNA and CDR2 SNTAGT come from the germline V gene. This CDR3 is built from 13 residues. Trimming cost V 3 bases and J 6 bases, with 12 bases left between them. The CDR3 nucleotides are TGTGCCAGCAGTGAGGGACCTTGGGGCGAGCAGTACTTC. Translation gives CASSEGPWGEQYF.

Remarks on this clone: The identical CDR3 is also encoded by other nucleotide sequences in the sample. V usage is TRBV19 and J usage is TRBJ2-7; D gene ambiguous. The CDR3 is 14 residues long. Germline CDR1 LNHDA, CDR2 SQIVND (reference sequence). Trimming stripped 2 bases from V and 2 bases from J, with 10 bases between. CDR3: CASSIRSGTYEQYF. The CDR3 coding sequence is TGTGCCAGTAGTATACGTAGTGGAACCTACGAGCAGTACTTC.

The chain is built from TRBV5-1 and TRBJ2-7, with TRBD1 as a possible D gene (5 bases). The CDR3 has 14 amino acids. V was clipped by 1 base and J by 3 bases, with 11 bases between them. The germline CDR1 and CDR2 sequences are SGHRS and YFSETQ. In DNA form, the CDR3 reads TGCGCCAGCAGCTTGACAGGCGAGATCTACGAGCAGTACTTC. It is translated as CASSLTGEIYEQYF.

This clone was detected only a few times. This chain links TRBV7-2 with TRBJ2-7, with D tentatively TRBD2 (5 bases). This CDR3 region has 15 residues. Trimming took 1 base from V and 4 from J, leaving 14 bases between them. The germline V gene encodes CDR1 SGHTA and CDR2 FQGNSA. The CDR3 spells CASSLGSGNPYEQYF. The CDR3 DNA reads TGTGCCAGCAGCTTAGGGAGCGGAAACCCTTACGAGCAGTACTTC.

This clone was seen a single time. The genes are TRBV19 and TRBJ2-1, with D maybe TRBD2 (6 bases). The germline V gene encodes CDR1 LNHDA and CDR2 SQIVND (reference sequence). Deletions cut 5 bases from V and 10 bases from J, with 18 bases between. The CDR3 extends over 14 amino acids. The CDR3 DNA reads as TGTGCCAGTAGTTTGTCTGCGGGTGGGGGGGAGCAGTTCTTC. This codes for CASSLSAGGGEQFF.

V and J are TRBV4-2 and TRBJ1-3, with a possible D match to TRBD1 (5 bases). Germline V gives CDR1 LGHNA, CDR2 YNFKEQ. The CDR3 length is 15 residues. Trimming cost V 4 bases and J 2 bases, with 12 bases left between them. The CDR3 protein is CASSPPRGAGNTIYF. The CDR3 nucleotides read TGTGCCAGCAGCCCTCCTAGAGGGGCTGGAAACACCATATATTTT.

The chain joins TRBV5-8 to TRBJ1-2, with 9 nucleotides matching TRBD1. The length of the CDR3 is 15 residues. Germline-derived CDR1 and CDR2 are SGHTS and YDEGEE. V lost 4 bases and J lost 3; bases outside the gene matches: 7. CDR3: CASSPGQGKYYGYTF. CDR3 nucleotides: TGTGCCAGCAGCCCGGGACAGGGTAAGTACTATGGCTACACCTTC. The variable domain in full, with the rest retrieved from reference TRBV5-8 and TRBJ1-2, is EAGVTQSPTHLIKTRGQQATLRCSPISGHTSVYWYQQALGLGLQFLLWYDEGEERNRGNFPPRFSGRQFPNYSSELNVNALELEDSALYLCASSPGQGKYYGYTFGSGTRLTVV.

The chain uses TRBV5-6 and TRBJ1-2, with D maybe TRBD1 (5 bases). Germline V CDR1 and CDR2: SGHDT, YYEEEE. V lost 4 bases and J 8 bases, leaving 15 bases between the germline ends. The CDR3 runs to 13 residues. CDR3 bases: TGTGCCAGCAGCCTCCCAGGGAAGGGCGGCTACACCTTC. Residues: CASSLPGKGGYTF.

The V gene is TRBV6-2 or TRBV6-3, the J gene TRBJ1-5; no reliable D call. Germline-derived CDR1 and CDR2 are MNHEY and SVGEGT. V was clipped by 5 bases and J by 6 bases, with 14 bases between them. This CDR3 region has 14 residues. The CDR3 DNA reads TGTGCCAGCAGTGCCCGACGGTTGGGTCAGCCCCAGCATTTT. Protein sequence: CASSARRLGQPQHF.

The chain links TRBV12-3 or TRBV12-4 to TRBJ1-5; D might be TRBD1 (6 bases). This CDR3 comprises 13 residues. V gave up 8 bases and J gave up 3 bases, with 11 bases separating them. The CDR3 region has the DNA TGTGCCAGCCAGGGGCAGCCCAATCAGCCCCAGCATTTT. Protein: CASQGQPNQPQHF.